This passage covers 23 T cell receptor beta chains from one sample sequenced in a study of blood T cells in healthy people across ages. Primed by a sample-barcoded 5' primer and a J-beta primer mix, a second PCR proceeded for about 7 to 11 cycles. TCRdb used MiXCR to reprocess the 5' RACE reads, holding one entry per CDR3 protein. The table lists roughly 1,500,000 distinct CDR3 sequences, approximately 38% of them singletons. The sample comprised blood. Source of these receptors: a woman younger than 30 in good health.

The chain recombines TRBV10-3 with TRBJ1-2; possibly TRBD1 for D (5 bases). From germline, CDR1 is ENHRY and CDR2 SYGVKD. Trimming shortened V by 3 bases and J by 13 bases, and 27 bases separated the two germline ends. The CDR3 loop spans 16 amino acids. The CDR3 reads CAISDPTRAALLGPTF. Written as DNA, the CDR3 is TGTGCCATCAGTGACCCAACGCGGGCCGCCCTATTGGGACCCACCTTC.

This clonotype was observed a few times. The chain couples TRBV11-1 to TRBJ2-2; TRBD2 aligns across 9 bases. The germline V gene has CDR1 SGHAT and CDR2 FQDESV (reference sequence). CDR3 length: 15 amino acids. V shed 4 bases and J 3 bases; nucleotides not matched to a gene: 3. CDR3 in amino acids: CASSYRGRDTGELFF. The CDR3 region has the DNA TGTGCCAGCAGCTATCGCGGGAGGGACACCGGGGAGCTGTTTTTT.

This clonotype was seen only once. This rearrangement joins TRBV9 to TRBJ2-3; a possible D gene is TRBD1 (5 bases). This CDR3 region has 16 residues. CDR1 is SGDLS and CDR2 is YYNGEE in the germline V gene. V was cut by 3 bases and J by 2 bases, with 16 bases left in between. The CDR3 nucleotides are TGTGCCAGCAGCGAAGTCGGACAAGAATTCACAGATACGCAGTATTTT. Its translation: CASSEVGQEFTDTQYF.

The chain is built from TRBV9 and TRBJ2-5; D is unresolved. The CDR3 covers 15 residues. Germline V gives CDR1 SGDLS, CDR2 YYNGEE. The V gene lost 0 bases and the J gene lost 11 bases, with 20 bases spanning the gap. In nucleotides, the CDR3 is TGTGCCAGCAGCGTAGCTCAGAATTCCTACAATGAGCAGTACTTC. It encodes CASSVAQNSYNEQYF.

This clonotype was recorded a few times. The V gene is TRBV3-1, the J gene TRBJ1-5; D uncertain. CDR3 length: 13 amino acids. V lost 1 base, J lost 7 bases, and 8 bases lay in between. CDR1 LGHDT and CDR2 YNNKEL come from the germline V gene (reference sequence). The CDR3 protein is CASSQGARQPQHF. The CDR3 region has the DNA TGTGCCAGCAGCCAAGGGGCGAGACAGCCCCAGCATTTT.

The chain employs TRBV4-3 and TRBJ2-3, with 8 bases aligning to TRBD2. Germline V gene data show CDR1 as LGHNA and CDR2 as YSLEER. This CDR3 comprises 15 residues. Trimming at V came to 0 bases and at J to 3 bases, leaving 2 bases not matched to a gene. For the CDR3, the DNA is TGCGCCAGCAGCCAAGATCCGGGGGGGACAGATACGCAGTATTTT. Translating gives CASSQDPGGTDTQYF.

This chain links TRBV3-1 with TRBJ1-5; 10 nucleotides match TRBD1. The V and J ends lost 1 base and 5 bases, in that order; junction bases with no gene match: 11. CDR3 length: 18 residues. Germline V gene data show CDR1 as LGHDT and CDR2 as YNNKEL (reference sequence). The CDR3 DNA reads as TGTGCCAGCAGCCAAGGACAGGGGGCCTCTATGTTGCATCAGCCCCAGCATTTT. Translation: CASSQGQGASMLHQPQHF.

V usage is TRBV3-1 and J usage is TRBJ2-7; tentatively, D is TRBD2 (5 bases). The V and J ends lost 5 bases and 7 bases respectively, with 18 bases between them. Germline V gene sequence: CDR1 LGHDT, CDR2 YNNKEL (reference sequence). This CDR3 is built from 14 residues. The CDR3 bases are TGTGCCAGCAGCGACGGGAATTTCTACAATGAGCAGTACTTC. It codes for CASSDGNFYNEQYF.

This chain connects TRBV7-9 to TRBJ2-4; either TRBD1 or TRBD2 may fit D (5 bases each). CDR1 SEHNR and CDR2 FQNEAQ come from the germline V gene (reference sequence). Trimming pared 2 bases from V and 2 bases from J, leaving 16 bases between. CDR3 length: 17 amino acids. CDR3 coding DNA: TGTGCCAGCAGCTTAAAAAGGGGAGAGATCACCAAAAACATTCAGTACTTC. Its translation is CASSLKRGEITKNIQYF.

The genes are TRBV20-1 and TRBJ2-1, with D hard to call. Germline V gene sequence: CDR1 DFQATT, CDR2 SNEGSKA (reference sequence). The V end was cut by 2 bases, the J end by 7 bases, with 18 bases between. The CDR3 is 15 residues long. CDR3 in amino acids: CSARPPVSGRNEQFF. DNA for the CDR3: TGCAGTGCTAGACCTCCCGTATCGGGTCGGAATGAGCAGTTCTTC.

Points on this clonotype: One junction end does not reproduce the germline sequence, and a read error may be involved. The V and J genes are TRBV7-9 and TRBJ1-2; D not certain. This CDR3 is built from 16 residues. Germline CDR1 is SEHNR and CDR2 is FQNEAQ (reference sequence). This CDR3 is CASSLALEIGNYGYIF. The CDR3 DNA follows: TGTGCCAGCAGCTTAGCGCTCGAAATAGGGAACTATGGCTACATCTTC.

This clonotype has only a few counts. The chain combines TRBV20-1 with TRBJ2-1, with 8 bases aligning to TRBD2. The germline gives CDR1 DFQATT, CDR2 SNEGSKA (reference sequence). Trimming at V came to 3 bases and at J to 6 bases, leaving 7 bases not matched to a gene. The CDR3 sequence is 14 residues long. The CDR3 loop reads CSASWARGANEQFF. CDR3 sequence (DNA): TGCAGTGCTAGTTGGGCGCGGGGGGCCAATGAGCAGTTCTTC.

This clonotype was seen just once. CDR3 residues: CASSPGQSRANTGELFF. The CDR3 DNA sequence: TGTGCCAGCAGTCCTGGACAGTCTCGGGCGAACACCGGGGAGCTGTTTTTT. This chain connects TRBV27 to TRBJ2-2; TRBD1 might be the D (6 bases). V was clipped by 5 bases and J by 0 bases, with 16 bases between them. CDR1 is MNHEY and CDR2 is SMNVEV in the germline V gene (reference sequence). The CDR3 has 17 amino acids.

This chain links TRBV12-3 or TRBV12-4 with TRBJ2-1, with D tentatively TRBD1 (5 bases). V was cut by 4 bases and J by 3 bases, with 7 bases left in between. This CDR3 has 13 amino acids. As DNA, the CDR3 is TGTGCCAGCAGTTATAGGGGCTACAATGAGCAGTTCTTC. Protein product: CASSYRGYNEQFF.

V is TRBV5-1 and J is TRBJ2-6, with unresolved D. From germline, CDR1 is SGHRS and CDR2 YFSETQ. The V gene lost 3 bases and the J gene lost 0 bases, with 7 bases spanning the gap. The CDR3 runs to 15 residues. CDR3 residues: CASSYGNSGANVLTF. The CDR3 DNA reads TGCGCCAGCAGCTATGGGAACTCTGGGGCCAACGTCCTGACTTTC.

The chain combines TRBV10-2 with TRBJ2-3, with a tentative D call TRBD1 (6 bases). Germline values: CDR1 WSHSY, CDR2 SAAADI. The CDR3 consists of 12 residues. Trimming left V 7 bases short and J 2 bases short, with 7 bases between. The CDR3 nucleotides are TGCGCCAGCAAGGGGGTCACAGATACGCAGTATTTT. Amino acid sequence: CASKGVTDTQYF.

This clonotype appeared a few times. The chain couples TRBV20-1 to TRBJ1-4; the D is unclear. Germline lookup yields CDR1 DFQATT and CDR2 SNEGSKA (reference sequence). V was shortened by 0 bases and J by 7 bases, with 12 bases between the two germline ends. The CDR3 spans 14 residues. The CDR3 reads CSARDRIGGEKLFF. CDR3 in DNA: TGCAGTGCTAGAGATCGTATAGGTGGTGAAAAACTGTTTTTT.

The rearrangement uses TRBV27 and TRBJ2-1; D remains ambiguous. V was shortened by 5 bases and J by 12 bases, with 17 bases between the two germline ends. This CDR3 spans 13 amino acids. CDR1 is MNHEY, CDR2 SMNVEV, per germline (reference sequence). The CDR3 DNA reads as TGTGCCAGCAGTGCGTCCGCTCTGGCGGCGCAGTTCTTC. As protein: CASSASALAAQFF.

Remarks on this clonotype: One end of the junction does not line up with germline, which may come from a read error. This chain joins TRBV4-1 and TRBJ2-1; D remains unclear. The CDR3 has 13 residues. The germline gives CDR1 MGHRA, CDR2 YSYEKL. The CDR3 coding sequence is TGCGCCAGCAGCCAGGCCGATGGGAATGAGCGGTTCTTC. This encodes CASSQADGNERFF.

This clonotype was picked up a small number of times. The chain has TRBV5-6 and TRBJ2-4; TRBD2 is a possible D gene (6 bases). CDR1 SGHDT and CDR2 YYEEEE come from the germline V gene. The CDR3 is made up of 17 amino acids. Trimming cost V 3 bases and J 8 bases, with 24 bases left between them. CDR3 in amino acids: CASSYLTSNQIWDIQYF. CDR3 bases: TGTGCCAGCAGCTACTTAACTAGCAACCAAATCTGGGACATTCAGTACTTC.

A remark on this clonotype: Germline is not matched at one junction end, which may reflect a read error. J is TRBJ2-5 and V is TRBV6-1; D is uncertain. Germline V lookup: CDR1 MNHNS, CDR2 SASEGT. The CDR3 consists of 16 residues. The CDR3 DNA reads TGTACCAGCAGTGAAAGGGTTGGCAGGTACCAAGAGGCCCAGTACTTC. Its protein is CTSSERVGRYQEAQYF.

This clonotype was picked up many times. The chain is built from TRBV5-1 and TRBJ2-1; 7 nucleotides line up with TRBD1. The V gene's germline CDR1 is SGHRS and CDR2 YFSETQ. The CDR3 runs 15 residues. V lost 3 bases to trimming and J lost 0 bases; unmatched junction nucleotides: 3. This CDR3 reads CASSSGTVSYNEQFF. The CDR3 DNA is TGCGCCAGCAGCTCCGGGACAGTCTCCTACAATGAGCAGTTCTTC.

Concerning this clonotype: One base away lies a much larger clone, so this may be a sequencing read error. The chain is built from TRBV29-1 and TRBJ2-7; D is unresolved. Germline CDR1 is SQVTM and CDR2 is ANQGSEA. This CDR3 is 11 amino acids long. CDR3 protein: CSGENVSEQYF. In nucleotides, the CDR3 is TGCAGCGGTGAAAATGTGAGCGAGCAGTACTTC.